Listed below are T cell receptor beta chains from one sample, sequenced in a study of cytomegalovirus exposure and HLA in healthy donors. Repertoires were generated with immunoSEQ multiplex PCR, while TCRdb's copy carries only in-frame clones and drops some. The sample lists around 350,000 clones, just over 85% occurring once. The sequenced material came from PBMCs. The source is a woman aged 18-30 years in good health and CMV-seronegative. Both conserved end residues are part of each CDR3. A D gene is named only where the DNA matches it firmly. Expanded clones are given a class, and other clones once, few, many or no size at all.

clone_size d_call j_call v_call cdr3_nt cdr3_aa
. . TRBJ1-3 TRBV6-5 TGTGCCAGCGGTTATCAGGGGCGCGGGGGCACCATATATTTT CASGYQGRGGTIYF
. . TRBJ2-1 TRBV7-9 TGTGCCAGCAGCTTAGGACACCGATACAATGAGCAGTTCTTC CASSLGHRYNEQFF
once TRBD2 TRBJ2-7 TRBV15 TGTGCCACCAGCAGAGATGCGGCTAGCGGGTTCGACGAGCAGTACTTC CATSRDAASGFDEQYF
. . TRBJ2-2 TRBV21-1 TGTGCCAGCAGCAAAGGGGGACAGGGGTTAAACACCGGGGAGCTGTTTTTT CASSKGGQGLNTGELFF
. TRBD1 TRBJ1-2 TRBV4-1 TGCGCCAGCAGCCACCTAGGACAGGGGACTAACTATGGCTACACCTTC CASSHLGQGTNYGYTF
. . TRBJ2-7 TRBV4-1 TGCGCCAGCAGCCAGACAGGGGAGGGATACGAGCAGTACTTC CASSQTGEGYEQYF
. TRBD1 TRBJ1-5 TRBV6-1 TGTGCCAGCAGTGACCGAACCAGGGGGACCTCCAATAGCAATCAGCCCCAGCATTTT CASSDRTRGTSNSNQPQHF
. TRBD2 TRBJ2-7 TRBV5-3 TGTGCCAGAAGCCCTAACCAGGGGAGGGGACTAGCGGACTCCTACGAGCAGTACTTC CARSPNQGRGLADSYEQYF
once . TRBJ2-7 TRBV6-1 TGTGCCAGCAGTGAAGGGTTCAGCGGATCCTACGAGCAGTACTTC CASSEGFSGSYEQYF
. TRBD1 TRBJ2-7 TRBV7-9 TGTGCCAGCAGCTTCGAGACAGGGACCCACGAGCAGTACTTC CASSFETGTHEQYF
. TRBD1 TRBJ2-1 TRBV7-3 TGTGCCAGCAGCCCCCAGACAGGGGGCAATGAGCAGTTCTTC CASSPQTGGNEQFF
. . TRBJ1-1 TRBV27 TGTGCCAGCAGTTATTCAGTGAACACTGAAGCTTTCTTT CASSYSVNTEAFF
. . TRBJ1-4 TRBV6-4 TGTGCCAGCAGTGAAGGAGGGGCCCGGGGCGAAAAACTGTTTTTT CASSEGGARGEKLFF
. TRBD1 TRBJ1-1 TRBV14 TGTGCCAGCAGCCGACGGACAGGGGCAGGGGGAGCTTTCTTT CASSRRTGAGGAFF
. . TRBJ2-2 TRBV27 TGTGCCAGCAGTTGGCGGCAGAACACCGGGGAGCTGTTTTTT CASSWRQNTGELFF
. TRBD1 TRBJ2-7 TRBV28 TGTGCCAGCAGCCGTGACAGGGAAATCCCCTACGAGCAGTACTTC CASSRDREIPYEQYF
. TRBD2 TRBJ2-5 TRBV9 TGTGCCAGCAGCGAGGGGACTAGCGGGTTGGGAGAGACCCAGTACTTC CASSEGTSGLGETQYF
. . TRBJ2-7 TRBV6-5 TGTGCCAGCAGTCCCGACATCTCCTACGAGCAGTACTTC CASSPDISYEQYF